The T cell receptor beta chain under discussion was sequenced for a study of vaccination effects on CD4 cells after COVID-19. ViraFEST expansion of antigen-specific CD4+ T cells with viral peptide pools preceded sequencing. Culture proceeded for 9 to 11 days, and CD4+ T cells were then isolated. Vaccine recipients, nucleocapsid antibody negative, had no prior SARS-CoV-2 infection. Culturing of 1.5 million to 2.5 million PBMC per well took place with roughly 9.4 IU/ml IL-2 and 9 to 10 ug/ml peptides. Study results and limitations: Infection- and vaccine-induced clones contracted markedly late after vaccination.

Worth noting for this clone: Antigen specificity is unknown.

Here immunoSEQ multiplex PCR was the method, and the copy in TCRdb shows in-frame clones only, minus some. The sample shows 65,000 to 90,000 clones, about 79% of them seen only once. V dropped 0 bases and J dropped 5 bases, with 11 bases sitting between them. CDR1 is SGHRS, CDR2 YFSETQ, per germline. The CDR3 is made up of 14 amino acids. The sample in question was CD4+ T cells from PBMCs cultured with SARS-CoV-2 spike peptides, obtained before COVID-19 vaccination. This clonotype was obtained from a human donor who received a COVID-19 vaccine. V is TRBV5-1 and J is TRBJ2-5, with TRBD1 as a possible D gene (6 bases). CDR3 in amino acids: CASSLEDSLETQYF. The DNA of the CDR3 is TGCGCCAGCAGCTTGGAGGACAGTTTGGAGACCCAGTACTTC.